The TCR beta chain under discussion was sequenced for a study of shared clonotypes between healthy human individuals (dated by TCRdb to the early 2020s). Describing the broader study: Three men and two women, aged 18 to 49 years, made up the cohort. The study deeply sequenced blood TCR repertoires of about 5 healthy adults to estimate repertoire size and the extent of clonotype sharing between individuals. To increase sequencing depth and limit assay-specific biases, different laboratories used diverse techniques to prepare libraries and sequence TCR repertoires. Per donor, three plates each were used for CD4 naive and CD4 memory, two for CD8 naive, and one for CD8 memory. Between about 0.85 and 9.5 billion PBMCs per donor were obtained by leukapheresis.

The donors were healthy, HIV-negative adults with no recently reported acute infections or vaccinations. All donors were Caucasian adults living in Nashville, Tennessee, USA. CD4+ T cells were enriched through magnetic negative selection, after which naive cells were positively selected on CD45RA and the remaining negative fraction served as the memory subset. Blood was obtained by leukapheresis, after which PBMCs were separated by Ficoll-Histopaque density gradient centrifugation and cryopreserved in liquid nitrogen vapor phase. Analytical flow cytometry was used to check the purity and quantity of every magnetically sorted T cell population. Genomic DNA was isolated from every sorted fraction and measured by UV absorbance on a Nanodrop 2000c. V loses 1 base, J loses 0 bases, and the germline ends lie 12 bases apart. Counted from cysteine to phenylalanine, this CDR3 has 17 amino acids. Left in the record is the CDR3 DNA by itself, 51 bases read in frame from the first base. For CDR1 and CDR2, the germline V gene (reference sequence) lists LNHDA and SQIVND.

Results the study describes overall, beyond this receptor: Larger estimated clonotype richness was generally found for naive subsets than for memory subsets. Only blood was sampled, and tissue TCR repertoires likely differ from those in blood. Based on pairwise subsampling, the degree of clonotype sharing among donors was expected to be affected by sequencing depth. About 4.5% of naive CD4, 3.5% of naive CD8, about 2.5% of memory CD4, and 0.4% of memory CD8 clonotypes were shared across a handful of donors. Clonotypes shared by all four sorted-subset donors showed higher generation probabilities than non-shared clonotypes. Rarefaction of sorted-subset datasets indicated incomplete sequencing despite the large sequencing depth. The small number of donors limited the genetic and exposure-history diversity represented.

Using the deep immunoSEQ assay, multiplex PCR amplified TCR CDR3 regions from genomic DNA. For each cell subset, the extracted genomic DNA was distributed evenly across all wells of several immunoSEQ 96-well plates, and each plate served as one replicate. Each replicate PCR for sorted subsets received roughly 0.2 ug genomic DNA, equal to 28,000 or so T cell genomes. Purified libraries were quantified with a Qubit 3.0 fluorometer, sized on a Bioanalyzer 2100, and re-quantified with the KAPA Library Quantification kit. A separate single-read 150-cycle Illumina NextSeq 550 flow cell was used to sequence each immunoSEQ 96-well plate. The original methods were these. Because only junctional sequences without quality scores were contained in the immunoSEQ output, filtering matching that applied to full-length reads could not be performed. To assign V/J genes and CDR3, sequences were annotated against IMGT germline references using PyIR, a Python wrapper for IgBLAST v1.9. Any read was removed if the V/J assignment was weak (E-value above 1e-6), the CDR3 was missing, or the read contained stop codons, out-of-frame junctions, or ambiguous translated residues. A V3J clonotype was defined by an identical inferred V gene, J gene, and CDR3 amino acid sequence. To compute the percentage overlap between repertoires, the number of shared unique clonotypes was divided by the size of the smaller repertoire. Repertoire richness was assessed with RTK rarefaction, the Chao1 estimator, and Recon v2.1 estimates of unobserved clonotypes. For all TCRbeta clonotypes obtained by the gDNA method from four donors, generation probabilities were computed with OLGA. TCRdb mirrors the immuneACCESS table, restricted to in-frame sequences. Some clones are absent from its copies; in checked studies, under half trace to an unresolved V gene, and the reason for the others is unknown. V and J calls and clone size follow that table, whereas D and trimming were derived from the DNA. The sample has over 2 million clones on record, 85% to 95% of them singletons. The ten largest make up 0.37% of the sample.

Of note for this clone: Its antigen has not been determined. No base quality information exists; no much larger clone differs at one position.

This TCR derives from a man between 18 and 35 years old in good health. Some clones in this sample may be carry-over from other donors' samples. The chain employs TRBV19 and TRBJ2-2; TRBD2 is possibly the D segment (6 matching bases). Sequenced: naive CD4+ T cells from PBMCs. The cell subset or site label for this specimen denotes: CD45RA+ positively selected. The DNA sequence reads TGTGCCAGTAGTATAGCCTCATGGGACTCGAACACCGGGGAGCTGTTTTTT. Translated, it reads CASSIASWDSNTGELFF.